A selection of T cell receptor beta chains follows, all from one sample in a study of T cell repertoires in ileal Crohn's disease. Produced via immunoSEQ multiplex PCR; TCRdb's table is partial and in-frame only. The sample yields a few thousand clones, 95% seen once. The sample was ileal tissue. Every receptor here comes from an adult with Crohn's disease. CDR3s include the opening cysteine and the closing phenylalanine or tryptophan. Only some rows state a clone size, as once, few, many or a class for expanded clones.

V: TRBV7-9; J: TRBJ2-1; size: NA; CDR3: CASSLGALIDEQFF
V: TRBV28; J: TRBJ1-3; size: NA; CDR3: CASSPSPRSGNTIYF
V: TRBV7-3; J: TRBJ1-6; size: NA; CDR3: CASSLSSSYNSPLHF
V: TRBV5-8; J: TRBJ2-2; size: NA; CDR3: CASTKGRGGPYTGELFF
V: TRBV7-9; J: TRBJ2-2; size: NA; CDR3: CASSPFRDRRTGELFF
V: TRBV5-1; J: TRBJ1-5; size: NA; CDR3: CASSSHGQGRNQPQHF
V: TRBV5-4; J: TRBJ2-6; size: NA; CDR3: CASSARDRGTSGANVLTF
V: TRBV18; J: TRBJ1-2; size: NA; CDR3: CASSPGTGYGYTF
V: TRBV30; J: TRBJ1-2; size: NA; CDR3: CAWSMGTGHGYTF
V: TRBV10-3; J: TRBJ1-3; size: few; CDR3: CAISELGTIMGNTIYF
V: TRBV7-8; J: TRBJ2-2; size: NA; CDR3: CASSPLAGGPTGELFF
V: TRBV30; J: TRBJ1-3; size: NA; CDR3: CAWSHSSGNTIYF
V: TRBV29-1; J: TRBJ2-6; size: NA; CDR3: CSVNSGANVLTF